This T cell receptor (beta chain) originates from a study of blood T cell repertoires in COVID-19. About the study: T cells, B-cell-depleted T cells, or PBMCs provided the cDNA or gDNA that served as material.

The CDR3 runs 15 residues. Germline-derived CDR1 and CDR2 are LNHNV and YYDKDF (reference sequence). V shed 0 bases and J shed 2 bases, with 10 bases lying between them. Grouping used clinical history reported by participants in a survey and questionnaire. In the original processing: Cell counts per sample came from amplifying reference gene primers. The table came from immunoSEQ multiplex PCR; TCRdb's copy has only in-frame clones and leaves some out. For V, J and clone size, that table is used; D and trimming come from the DNA. The sample includes 280,000 or so clones, roughly 90% of them seen just once.

The sequenced sample was PBMCs or T cells enriched from blood (not recorded which). The chain links TRBV15 to TRBJ1-2, with D maybe TRBD1 (6 bases). The sequence derives from a young woman with acute COVID-19. Here the CDR3 reads CATSRDVQGNYGYTF. The CDR3 DNA reads as TGTGCCACCAGCAGAGATGTTCAGGGGAACTATGGCTACACCTTC.